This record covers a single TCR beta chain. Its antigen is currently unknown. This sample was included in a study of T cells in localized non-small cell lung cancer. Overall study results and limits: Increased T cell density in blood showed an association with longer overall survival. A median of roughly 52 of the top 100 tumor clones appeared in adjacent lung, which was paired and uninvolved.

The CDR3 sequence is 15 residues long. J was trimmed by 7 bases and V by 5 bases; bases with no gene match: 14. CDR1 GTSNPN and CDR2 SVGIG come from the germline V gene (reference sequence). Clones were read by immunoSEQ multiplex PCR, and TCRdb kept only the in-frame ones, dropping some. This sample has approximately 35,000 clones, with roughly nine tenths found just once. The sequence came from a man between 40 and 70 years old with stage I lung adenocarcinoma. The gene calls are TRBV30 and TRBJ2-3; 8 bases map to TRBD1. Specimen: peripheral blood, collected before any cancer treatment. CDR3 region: CAWLPPGTGFNTQYF. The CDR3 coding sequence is TGTGCCTGGTTGCCCCCCGGGACAGGATTCAATACGCAGTATTTT.